These 2 T cell receptor beta chains were all obtained from the same sample, sequenced in a study of Ad26.COV2.S vaccination and SARS-CoV-2 variants. Clones were read by immunoSEQ multiplex PCR, and TCRdb kept only the in-frame ones, dropping some. Here the sample spans 350,000 to 400,000 clones, about 88% being singletons. Regarding treatment: 15 to 20 received Ad26.COV2.S at low or high dose, single or two shots; about 5 received placebo; per-sample allocation not given. Sampling happened 63 days after the first vaccine or placebo injection. This material consisted of peripheral blood, taken in a trial of Ad26.COV2.S vaccine versus placebo. These receptors originate from a person aged 18 to 59 who received the Ad26.COV2.S COVID-19 vaccine or a placebo.

The V gene is TRBV19, the J gene TRBJ1-5, with D hard to call. Germline V gene data show CDR1 as LNHDA and CDR2 as SQIVND (reference sequence). V dropped 1 base and J dropped 5 bases, with 12 bases sitting between them. The CDR3 contains 15 residues. This CDR3 reads CASSIASQFDQPQHF. For the CDR3, the DNA is TGTGCCAGTAGTATAGCATCACAGTTCGATCAGCCCCAGCATTTT.

V usage is TRBV10-2 and J usage is TRBJ2-7; D may be TRBD1 (6 bases). Germline V gene data show CDR1 as WSHSY and CDR2 as SAAADI. V shed 9 bases and J shed 7 bases, with 10 bases lying between them. The CDR3 consists of 10 residues. CDR3 DNA: TGCGCCAGTCAGGGGAGTGAGCAGTACTTC. Protein product: CASQGSEQYF.